These T cell receptor beta chains were read from a single sample in a study of shared clonotypes between healthy human individuals. The assay was immunoSEQ multiplex PCR, and TCRdb's table has in-frame clones only and misses some. This table holds nearly 1,000,000 clones, 76% found once. Sequencing was carried out using memory CD4+ T cells sorted from blood. The source is a man aged 18 to 35 in good health. Both conserved end residues are part of each CDR3. The D gene is left open where the match is weak. Expanded clones get a size class; other rows say once, few or many, or leave the size out.

v_call,clone_size,j_call,d_call,cdr3_nt,cdr3_aa
TRBV28,-,TRBJ2-7,TRBD2,TGTGCCAGCAGACCAAGCGGGGGGGCCGGCGAGCAGTACTTC,CASRPSGGAGEQYF
TRBV27,-,TRBJ1-5,TRBD1,TGTGCCAGCAGTCAAACAGGGGGCGGGCAGCCCCAGCATTTT,CASSQTGGGQPQHF
TRBV19,-,TRBJ2-4,-,TGTGCCAGTAGTGTGGGTGAGGGGGGTGCAGCCAAAAACATTCAGTACTTC,CASSVGEGGAAKNIQYF
TRBV2,-,TRBJ2-3,TRBD2,TGTGCCAGCAGACCGACTAGCGGGGGTGCAGATACGCAGTATTTT,CASRPTSGGADTQYF
TRBV9,once,TRBJ1-2,-,TGTGCCAGCAGCCCCACTACAGCGAGCTATGGCTACACCTTC,CASSPTTASYGYTF
TRBV5-1,once,TRBJ2-3,TRBD2,TGCGCCAGCAGCTCGGGGGGGACAGATACGCAGTATTTT,CASSSGGTDTQYF
TRBV19,-,TRBJ1-5,TRBD1,TGTGCCAGTAGTATGGGACAGCTGAGCCGTCAGCCCCAGCATTTT,CASSMGQLSRQPQHF
TRBV7-6,-,TRBJ1-5,-,TGTGCCAGCAGCTTAGAACCTAAGAGGCCCCAGCATTTT,CASSLEPKRPQHF
TRBV5-1,-,TRBJ2-7,TRBD1,TGCGCCAGCAGTTCGACAGGGACCTCCTACGAGCAGTACTTC,CASSSTGTSYEQYF
TRBV27,-,TRBJ2-7,-,TGTGCCAGCAGTTCCTCGGCCCTTGAGGTGTACGAGCAGTACTTC,CASSSSALEVYEQYF
TRBV19,-,TRBJ1-5,-,TGTGCCAGTAAAAAGCAGAGCAATCAGCCCCAGCATTTT,CASKKQSNQPQHF
TRBV5-1,-,TRBJ2-5,-,TGCGCCAGCATTCCGGAGGTGGGTGCGTTGGAGACCCAGTACTTC,CASIPEVGALETQYF
TRBV6-5,-,TRBJ2-7,-,TGTGCCAGCAGCTCCCCGGCCGCGGGGAGCTACGAGCAGTACTTC,CASSSPAAGSYEQYF
TRBV2,-,TRBJ2-7,-,TGTGCCAGCGGACAGAGCTCCTACGAGCAGTACTTC,CASGQSSYEQYF
TRBV19,-,TRBJ2-1,-,TGTGCCAGTAGTATAGGGGGCAGGGTAGGCTACAATGAGCAGTTCTTC,CASSIGGRVGYNEQFF
TRBV6-5,-,TRBJ2-7,-,TGTGCCAGCAGTGTACAGGGCGAGCAGTACTTC,CASSVQGEQYF
TRBV6-5,-,TRBJ1-1,-,TGTGCCAGCAGTGCGGGAAACATGAACACTGAAGCTTTCTTT,CASSAGNMNTEAFF
TRBV9,-,TRBJ1-1,TRBD1,TGTGCCAGCAGCGCACAGGGGGAAGCTTTCTTT,CASSAQGEAFF
TRBV20-1,-,TRBJ2-1,TRBD2,TGCAGTGCTCTAGCGGGGGGGCAGTTCTTC,CSALAGGQFF
TRBV28,-,TRBJ1-1,-,TGTGCCAGCAGTTTGGGTATGGGGAGAACTGAAGCTTTCTTT,CASSLGMGRTEAFF
TRBV29-1,-,TRBJ2-5,TRBD2,TGCAGCGTTGAGTGGGCTAGCGGGAGGAAAGAGACCCAGTACTTC,CSVEWASGRKETQYF
TRBV30,few,TRBJ1-5,TRBD1,TGTGCCTGGCAGGGACAGGGGTCTTTTCAGCCCCAGCATTTT,CAWQGQGSFQPQHF
TRBV2,-,TRBJ2-5,TRBD2,TGTGCCAGCAGTGTTCTAGCGGGAGCAAAAGAGACCCAGTACTTC,CASSVLAGAKETQYF
TRBV2,-,TRBJ1-5,-,TGTGCCAGCAGTGTTCTGGGGAATCAGCCCCAGCATTTT,CASSVLGNQPQHF
TRBV10-3,once,TRBJ2-1,TRBD2,TGTGCCATCAGAGTAGCGGGGAACAATGAGCAGTTCTTC,CAIRVAGNNEQFF
TRBV5-1,-,TRBJ2-1,TRBD1,TGCGCCAGCAGCTCCGGGACAGGTTTAAAGAATGAGCAGTTCTTC,CASSSGTGLKNEQFF
TRBV7-9,-,TRBJ1-5,TRBD1,TGTGCCAGCAGCGGACAGGGCAATCAGCCCCAGCATTTT,CASSGQGNQPQHF
TRBV19,-,TRBJ1-1,-,TGTGCCAGCGGGACAAACAGGAACACTGAAGCTTTCTTT,CASGTNRNTEAFF
TRBV6-6,-,TRBJ2-7,-,TGTGCCAGCACCAAAAAGGGGGAAGAGCAGTACTTC,CASTKKGEEQYF
TRBV6-6,-,TRBJ1-4,-,TGTGCCAGCAGGAGAGGTTGGACTAATGAAAAACTGTTTTTT,CASRRGWTNEKLFF
TRBV30,-,TRBJ1-1,TRBD1,TGTGCGGGGGACAGGGGAACCACTGAAGCTTTCTTT,CAGDRGTTEAFF
TRBV10-3,-,TRBJ2-7,-,TGTGCCATCAGTAAACCCAGGGCATGGGGGCCCTACGAGCAGTACTTC,CAISKPRAWGPYEQYF
TRBV9,few,TRBJ2-5,-,TGTGCCAGCAGCGCCTCCGCAACCCCAGGGGGAGGGACCCAGTACTTC,CASSASATPGGGTQYF
TRBV5-1,-,TRBJ1-2,TRBD1,TGCGCCAGCAGCTTAGGACAGGATGGCTACACCTTC,CASSLGQDGYTF
TRBV15,-,TRBJ2-2,TRBD1,TGTGCCACCAGCACCGGACAGGTTCCCACCGGGGAGCTGTTTTTT,CATSTGQVPTGELFF
TRBV7-8,-,TRBJ1-4,-,TGTGCCAGCAGCTTAGGCACAGGCGGTGAAAAACTGTTTTTT,CASSLGTGGEKLFF
TRBV28,-,TRBJ2-7,-,TGTGCCAGCAGTTTAGGCACAAGCTCCTACGAGCAGTACTTC,CASSLGTSSYEQYF
TRBV7-2,-,TRBJ2-3,TRBD2,TGTGCCAGCAGCTACGGGACTAGCAGGTATTTT,CASSYGTSRYF
TRBV6-5,once,TRBJ2-7,TRBD2,TGTGCCAGCAGTGCTAGCGGGAGAATCGACGAGCAGTACTTC,CASSASGRIDEQYF
TRBV19,-,TRBJ1-1,-,TGTGCCAGTAGTATAGGTTTGGGCCTGAACACTGAAGCTTTCTTT,CASSIGLGLNTEAFF
TRBV5-6,-,TRBJ2-7,-,TGTGCCAGCAGCTTGGGGACTAACTCCTACGAGCAGTACTTC,CASSLGTNSYEQYF